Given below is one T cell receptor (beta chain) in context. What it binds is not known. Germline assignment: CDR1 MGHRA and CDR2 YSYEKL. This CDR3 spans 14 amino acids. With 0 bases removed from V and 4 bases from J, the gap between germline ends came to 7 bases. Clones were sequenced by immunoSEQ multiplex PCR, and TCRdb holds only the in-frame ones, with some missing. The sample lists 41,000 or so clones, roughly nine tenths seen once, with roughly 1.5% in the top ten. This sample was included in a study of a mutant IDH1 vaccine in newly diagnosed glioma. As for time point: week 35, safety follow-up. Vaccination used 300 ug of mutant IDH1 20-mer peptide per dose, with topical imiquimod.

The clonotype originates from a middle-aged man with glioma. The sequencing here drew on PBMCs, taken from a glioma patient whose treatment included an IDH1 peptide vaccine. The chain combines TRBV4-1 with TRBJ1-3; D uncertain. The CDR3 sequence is CASSQDPLGNTIYF. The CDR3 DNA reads TGCGCCAGCAGCCAAGATCCACTGGGAAACACCATATATTTT.